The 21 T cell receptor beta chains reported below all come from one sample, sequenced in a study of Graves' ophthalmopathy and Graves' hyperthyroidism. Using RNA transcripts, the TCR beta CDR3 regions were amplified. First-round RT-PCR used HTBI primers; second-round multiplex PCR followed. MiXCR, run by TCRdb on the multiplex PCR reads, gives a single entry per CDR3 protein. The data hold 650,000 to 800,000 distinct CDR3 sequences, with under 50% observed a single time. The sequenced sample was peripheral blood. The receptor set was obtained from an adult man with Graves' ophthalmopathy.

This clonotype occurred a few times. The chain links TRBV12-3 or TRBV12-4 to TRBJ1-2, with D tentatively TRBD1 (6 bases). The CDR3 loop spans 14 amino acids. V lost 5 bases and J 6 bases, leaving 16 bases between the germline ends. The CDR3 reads CASSEGWGADGYTF. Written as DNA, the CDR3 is TGTGCCAGCAGTGAAGGGTGGGGGGCTGATGGCTACACCTTC.

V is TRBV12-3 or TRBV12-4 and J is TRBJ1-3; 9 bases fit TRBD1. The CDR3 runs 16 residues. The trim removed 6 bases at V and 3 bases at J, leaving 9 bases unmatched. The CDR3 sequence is CASRFLRDRDGNTIYF. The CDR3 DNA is TGTGCCAGCAGATTCCTCCGGGACAGGGATGGAAACACCATATATTTT.

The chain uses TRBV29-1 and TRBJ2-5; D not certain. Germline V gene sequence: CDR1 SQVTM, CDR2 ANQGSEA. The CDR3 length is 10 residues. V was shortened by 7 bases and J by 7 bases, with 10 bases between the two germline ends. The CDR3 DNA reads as TGCAGCGCCACGGACGGGACCCAGTACTTC. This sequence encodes CSATDGTQYF.

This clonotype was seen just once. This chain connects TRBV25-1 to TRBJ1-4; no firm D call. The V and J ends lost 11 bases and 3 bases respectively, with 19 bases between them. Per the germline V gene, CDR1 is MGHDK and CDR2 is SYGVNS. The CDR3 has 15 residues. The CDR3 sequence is CAWSHAFLANEKLFF. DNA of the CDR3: TGTGCCTGGAGTCACGCCTTTCTGGCTAATGAAAAACTGTTTTTT.

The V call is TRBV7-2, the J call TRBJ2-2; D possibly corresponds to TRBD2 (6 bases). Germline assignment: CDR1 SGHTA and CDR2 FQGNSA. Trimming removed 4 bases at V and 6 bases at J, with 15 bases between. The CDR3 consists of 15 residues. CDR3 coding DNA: TGTGCCAGCAGCTACTGGACGGGGGAGGCCGGGGAGCTGTTTTTT. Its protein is CASSYWTGEAGELFF.

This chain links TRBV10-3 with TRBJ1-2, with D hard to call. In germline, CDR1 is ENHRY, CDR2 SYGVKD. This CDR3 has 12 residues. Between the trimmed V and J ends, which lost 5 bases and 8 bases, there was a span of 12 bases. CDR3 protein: CAISPNDQGYTF. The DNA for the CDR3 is TGTGCCATCAGTCCGAATGATCAGGGCTACACCTTC.

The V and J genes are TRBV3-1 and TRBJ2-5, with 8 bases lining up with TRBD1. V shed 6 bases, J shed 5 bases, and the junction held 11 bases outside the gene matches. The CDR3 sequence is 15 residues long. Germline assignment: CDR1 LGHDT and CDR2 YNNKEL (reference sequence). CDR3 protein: CASSTLQGAFETQYF. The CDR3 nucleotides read TGTGCCAGCAGTACACTTCAGGGGGCATTTGAGACCCAGTACTTC.

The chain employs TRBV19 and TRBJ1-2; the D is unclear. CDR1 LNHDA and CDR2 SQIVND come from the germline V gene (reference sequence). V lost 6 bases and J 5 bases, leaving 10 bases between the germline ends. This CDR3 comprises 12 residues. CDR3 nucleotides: TGTGCCAGTAGCAGAGGGTGGTATGGCTACACCTTC. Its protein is CASSRGWYGYTF.

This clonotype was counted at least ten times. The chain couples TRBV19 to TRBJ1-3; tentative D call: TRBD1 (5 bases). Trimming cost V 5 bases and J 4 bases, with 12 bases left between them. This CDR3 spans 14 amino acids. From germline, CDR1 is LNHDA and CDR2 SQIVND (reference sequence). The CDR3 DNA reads TGTGCCAGTAGTCTCCTGACAGCCGGAAACACCATATATTTT. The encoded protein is CASSLLTAGNTIYF. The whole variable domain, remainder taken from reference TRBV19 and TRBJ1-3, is DGGITQSPKYLFRKEGQNVTLSCEQNLNHDAMYWYRQDPGQGLRLIYYSQIVNDFQKGDIAEGYSVSREKKESFPLTVTSAQKNPTAFYLCASSLLTAGNTIYFGEGSWLTVV.

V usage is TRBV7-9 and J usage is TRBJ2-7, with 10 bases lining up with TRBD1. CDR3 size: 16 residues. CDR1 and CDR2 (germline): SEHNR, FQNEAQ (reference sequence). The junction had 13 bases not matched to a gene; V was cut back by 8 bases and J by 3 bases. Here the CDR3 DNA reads TGTGCCAGCTCAGTTACCGGGACAGGGGCCCTCTACGAGCAGTACTTC. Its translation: CASSVTGTGALYEQYF.

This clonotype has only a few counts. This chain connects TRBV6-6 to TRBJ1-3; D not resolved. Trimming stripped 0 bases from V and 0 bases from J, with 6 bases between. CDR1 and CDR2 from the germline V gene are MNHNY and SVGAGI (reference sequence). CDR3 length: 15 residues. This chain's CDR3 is CASSYSWSSGNTIYF. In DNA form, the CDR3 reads TGTGCCAGCAGTTACTCGTGGAGCTCTGGAAACACCATATATTTT.

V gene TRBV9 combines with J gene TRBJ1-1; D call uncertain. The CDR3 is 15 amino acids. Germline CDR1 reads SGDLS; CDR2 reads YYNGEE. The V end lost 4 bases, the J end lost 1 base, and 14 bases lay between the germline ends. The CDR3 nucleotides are TGTGCCAGCAGCCCCCCGTCGGGGTCGAACACTGAAGCTTTCTTT. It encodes CASSPPSGSNTEAFF.

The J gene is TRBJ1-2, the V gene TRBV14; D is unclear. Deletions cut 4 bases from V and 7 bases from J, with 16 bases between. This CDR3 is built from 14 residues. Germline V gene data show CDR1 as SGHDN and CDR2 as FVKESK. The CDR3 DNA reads TGTGCCAGCAGCCCCCTATGGGGTTCGAGTGGCTACACCTTC. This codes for CASSPLWGSSGYTF.

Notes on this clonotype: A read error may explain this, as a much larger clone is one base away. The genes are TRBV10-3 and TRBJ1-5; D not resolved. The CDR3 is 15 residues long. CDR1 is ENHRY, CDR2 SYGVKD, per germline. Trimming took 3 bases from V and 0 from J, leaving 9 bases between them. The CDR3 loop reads CAISEGGNSNQPQHF. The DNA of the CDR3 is TGTGCCATCAGTGAAGGCGGTAATAGCAATCAGCCCCAGCATTTT.

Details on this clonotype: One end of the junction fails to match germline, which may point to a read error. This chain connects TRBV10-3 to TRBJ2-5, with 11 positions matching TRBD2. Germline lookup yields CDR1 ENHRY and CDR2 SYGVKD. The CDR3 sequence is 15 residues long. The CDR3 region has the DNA TGTGCCAGCAGTGAGACTAGCGGGATACAAGAGACCCAGTACTTC. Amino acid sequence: CASSETSGIQETQYF.

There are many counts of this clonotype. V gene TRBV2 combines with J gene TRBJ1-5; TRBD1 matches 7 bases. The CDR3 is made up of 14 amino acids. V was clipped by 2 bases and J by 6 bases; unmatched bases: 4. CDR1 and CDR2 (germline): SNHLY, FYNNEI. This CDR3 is CASSETQGGQPQHF. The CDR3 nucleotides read TGTGCCAGCAGTGAAACGCAGGGGGGTCAGCCCCAGCATTTT.

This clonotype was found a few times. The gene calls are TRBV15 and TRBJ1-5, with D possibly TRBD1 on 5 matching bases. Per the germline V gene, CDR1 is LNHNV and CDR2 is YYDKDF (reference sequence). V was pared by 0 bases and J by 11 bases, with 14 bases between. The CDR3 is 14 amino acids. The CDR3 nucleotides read TGTGCCACCAGCAGAGATCAGGGTCAAGAGACCCAGCATTTT. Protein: CATSRDQGQETQHF.

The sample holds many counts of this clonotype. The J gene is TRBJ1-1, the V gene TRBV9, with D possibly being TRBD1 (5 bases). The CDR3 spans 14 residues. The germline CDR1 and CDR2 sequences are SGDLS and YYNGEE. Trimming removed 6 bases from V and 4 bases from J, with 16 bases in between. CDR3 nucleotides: TGTGCCAGCAACCCTTCCGGGGGAGGCACTGAAGCTTTCTTT. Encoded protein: CASNPSGGGTEAFF.

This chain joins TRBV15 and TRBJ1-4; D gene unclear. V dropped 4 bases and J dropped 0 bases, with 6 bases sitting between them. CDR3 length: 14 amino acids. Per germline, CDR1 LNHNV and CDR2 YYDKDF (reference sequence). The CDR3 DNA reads TGTGCCACCAGCATCAGTGCAACTAATGAAAAACTGTTTTTT. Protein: CATSISATNEKLFF.

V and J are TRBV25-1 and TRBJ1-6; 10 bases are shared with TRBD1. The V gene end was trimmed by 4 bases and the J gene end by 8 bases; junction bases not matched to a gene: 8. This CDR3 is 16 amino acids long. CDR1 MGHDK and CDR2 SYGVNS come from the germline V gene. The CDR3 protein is CASSAAPGTGDSPLHF. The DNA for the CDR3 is TGTGCCAGCAGTGCGGCACCAGGGACAGGGGATTCACCCCTCCACTTT.

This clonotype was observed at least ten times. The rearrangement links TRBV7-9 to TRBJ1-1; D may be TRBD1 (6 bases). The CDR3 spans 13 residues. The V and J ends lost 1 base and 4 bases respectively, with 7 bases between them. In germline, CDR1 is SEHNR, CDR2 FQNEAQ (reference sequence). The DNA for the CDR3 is TGTGCCAGCAGCTTAGTGACAGGCACTGAAGCTTTCTTT. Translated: CASSLVTGTEAFF.